This entry is about one T cell receptor beta chain. What it binds is unknown. PCR amplification relied on 60 Vbeta primers (plus 13 Jbeta primers). Measured with immunoSEQ multiplex PCR; TCRdb has only the in-frame clones, and not every one. The data show some 150,000 clones, 70% to 80% seen once. The data belong to a study of cytomegalovirus exposure and HLA in healthy donors. Study-level background: Genetic ancestry analysis placed 81% of the roughly 400 donors that were genotyped in the Caucasian-associated cluster. General observations from the study: Earlier analysis found most TCR beta V segments productive about 90% or about 30% of the time.

Germline CDR1 and CDR2: MNHNS and SASEGT. Trimming stripped 6 bases from V and 7 bases from J, with 9 bases between. The CDR3 length is 11 residues. The rearrangement uses TRBV6-1 and TRBJ1-1, with no clear D. This TCR was sampled from a man aged 35-49 years in good health and CMV-seronegative. The sample was PBMCs. CDR3 nucleotides: TGTGCCAGCAGCACCTATGGTGAAGCTTTCTTT. As protein: CASSTYGEAFF.